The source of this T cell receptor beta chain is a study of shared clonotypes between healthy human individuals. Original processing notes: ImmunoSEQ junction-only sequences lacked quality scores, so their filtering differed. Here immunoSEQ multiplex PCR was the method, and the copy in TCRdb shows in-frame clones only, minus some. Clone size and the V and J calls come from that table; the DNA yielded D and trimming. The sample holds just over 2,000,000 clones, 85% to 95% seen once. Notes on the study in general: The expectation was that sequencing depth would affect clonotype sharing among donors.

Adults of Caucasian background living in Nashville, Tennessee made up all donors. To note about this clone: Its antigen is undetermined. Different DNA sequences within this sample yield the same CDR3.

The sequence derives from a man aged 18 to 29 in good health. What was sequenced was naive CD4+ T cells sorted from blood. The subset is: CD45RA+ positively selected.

The CDR3 DNA sequence: TGTGCCAGCTCACGGGACAGGACTAACTATGGCTACACCTTC. Protein: CASSRDRTNYGYTF. The chain recombines TRBV18 with TRBJ1-2; 8 nucleotides line up with TRBD1. The junction had 1 base not matched to a gene; V was cut back by 4 bases and J by 0 bases. The CDR3 length is 14 residues. From germline, CDR1 is KGHSH and CDR2 LQKENI.